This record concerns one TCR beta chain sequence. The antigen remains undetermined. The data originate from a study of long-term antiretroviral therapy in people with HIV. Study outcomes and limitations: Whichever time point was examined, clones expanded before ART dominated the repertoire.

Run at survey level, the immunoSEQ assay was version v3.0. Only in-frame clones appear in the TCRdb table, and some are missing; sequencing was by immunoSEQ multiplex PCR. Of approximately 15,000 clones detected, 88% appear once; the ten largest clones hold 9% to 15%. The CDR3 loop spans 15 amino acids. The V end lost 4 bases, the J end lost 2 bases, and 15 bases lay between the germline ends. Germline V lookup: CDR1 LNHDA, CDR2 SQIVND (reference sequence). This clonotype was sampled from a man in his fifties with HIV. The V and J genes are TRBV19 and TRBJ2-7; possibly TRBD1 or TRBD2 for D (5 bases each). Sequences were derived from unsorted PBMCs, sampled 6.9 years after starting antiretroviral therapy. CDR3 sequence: CASSTYGGRTYEQYF. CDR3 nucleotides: TGTGCCAGTAGTACATATGGGGGAAGGACCTACGAGCAGTACTTC. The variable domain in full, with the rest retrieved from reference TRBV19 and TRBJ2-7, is DGGITQSPKYLFRKEGQNVTLSCEQNLNHDAMYWYRQDPGQGLRLIYYSQIVNDFQKGDIAEGYSVSREKKESFPLTVTSAQKNPTAFYLCASSTYGGRTYEQYFGPGTRLTVT.